Below, 32 T cell receptor beta chains from the same sample are listed, as sequenced in a study of blood T cell repertoires in COVID-19. The protocol was immunoSEQ multiplex PCR, while the TCRdb copy is restricted to in-frame clones and leaves out a portion. This sample carries approximately 410,000 clones, around 86% of them seen once, and the ten largest clones take approximately 1.4%. Sequences were obtained from peripheral blood. All receptors derive from a woman in her 30s with active or convalescent COVID-19.

The chain carries TRBV5-1 and TRBJ2-5, with 7 positions matching TRBD1. This CDR3 has 14 residues. V trimming: 0 bases; J trimming: 2 bases; junction bases outside the gene matches: 1. Germline CDR1 SGHRS, CDR2 YFSETQ. The CDR3 DNA is TGCGCCAGCAGCTTGGGCAGGGGGCAAGAGACCCAGTACTTC. Translated, it gives CASSLGRGQETQYF. The full variable domain, completed using reference TRBV5-1 and TRBJ2-5, is KAGVTQTPRYLIKTRGQQVTLSCSPISGHRSVSWYQQTPGQGLQFLFEYFSETQRNKGNFPGRFSGRQFSNSRSEMNVSTLELGDSALYLCASSLGRGQETQYFGPGTRLLVL.

The V call is TRBV27, the J call TRBJ1-1, with 8 positions matching TRBD1. CDR3 length equals 14 residues. In germline, CDR1 is MNHEY, CDR2 SMNVEV (reference sequence). Trimming cost V 5 bases and J 6 bases; bases outside gene matches: 8. CDR3 sequence (DNA): TGTGCCAGCAGTCGGACAGGGTTTTCGGCTGAAGCTTTCTTT. As protein: CASSRTGFSAEAFF.

In DNA form, the CDR3 reads TGTGCCAGCAGTGAAACACCGGGACTCCGGGGGTACGAGCAGTACTTC. It encodes CASSETPGLRGYEQYF. The chain uses TRBV6-1 and TRBJ2-7; D possibly corresponds to TRBD2 (6 bases). The CDR3 extends over 16 amino acids. The germline V gene has CDR1 MNHNS and CDR2 SASEGT. V was trimmed by 2 bases and J by 4 bases, leaving 18 bases between them.

V gene TRBV10-3 combines with J gene TRBJ1-1; D may be TRBD1 (6 bases). CDR1 and CDR2 (germline): ENHRY, SYGVKD. The CDR3 runs to 15 residues. V lost 7 bases to trimming and J lost 0 bases, with 15 bases between them. Here the CDR3 DNA reads TGTGCCATCAACAGCCGGGACACCCTGAACACTGAAGCTTTCTTT. It specifies CAINSRDTLNTEAFF.

V usage is TRBV6-1 and J usage is TRBJ2-1, with a weak D call TRBD2 (7 bases). Germline V gene sequence: CDR1 MNHNS, CDR2 SASEGT. Trimming took off 4 bases at V and 0 bases at J, with 25 bases between the two ends. The CDR3 is 20 residues long. CDR3 bases: TGTGCCAGCAGTGGTTCCTCCGGGGGGACAAAAAAGAGCTCCTACAATGAGCAGTTCTTC. Translating gives CASSGSSGGTKKSSYNEQFF.

V and J are TRBV29-1 and TRBJ1-1; the D gene is possibly TRBD1 (6 bases). Germline values: CDR1 SQVTM, CDR2 ANQGSEA. Trimming cost V 7 bases and J 0 bases, with 12 bases left between them. This CDR3 spans 13 amino acids. The CDR3 region is CSATGNLNTEAFF. CDR3 in DNA: TGCAGCGCTACAGGGAACTTGAACACTGAAGCTTTCTTT.

The J gene is TRBJ1-6, the V gene TRBV2, with D tentatively TRBD1 (5 bases). V shed 1 base and J shed 10 bases, with 14 bases lying between them. This CDR3 has 15 residues. The germline gives CDR1 SNHLY, CDR2 FYNNEI. CDR3 DNA sequence: TGTGCCAGCAGTGAAGGCGGACGGGGGGTATCACCCCTCCACTTT. This translates into CASSEGGRGVSPLHF.

The chain recombines TRBV6-4 with TRBJ2-7, with TRBD2 matching 7 bases. The CDR3 totals 14 residues. Germline V gene sequence: CDR1 MRHNA, CDR2 SNTAGT. V dropped 6 bases and J dropped 2; count of bases not matched to a gene: 7. CDR3 sequence: CASRGGGFAYEQYF. The CDR3 bases are TGTGCCAGCAGGGGCGGGGGTTTTGCCTACGAGCAGTACTTC.

The chain joins TRBV6-4 to TRBJ1-6; TRBD1 aligns across 9 bases. Germline-derived CDR1 and CDR2 are MRHNA and SNTAGT. The CDR3 consists of 14 residues. V shed 6 bases, J shed 7 bases, and the junction held 4 bases outside the gene matches. The CDR3 nucleotides read TGTGCCAGCAGCCCGACAGGGGGAAATTCACCCCTCCACTTT. It translates to CASSPTGGNSPLHF.

In DNA, the CDR3 is TGTGCCAGCAGTCTAAGGCCCCCTAGCGGGAGAGCGGCACACGAGCAGTACTTC. Protein: CASSLRPPSGRAAHEQYF. The chain couples TRBV28 to TRBJ2-7; 10 nucleotides agree with TRBD2. CDR1 MDHEN and CDR2 SYDVKM come from the germline V gene. J was trimmed by 5 bases and V by 5 bases; bases with no gene match: 18. The CDR3 loop spans 18 amino acids.

The V gene is TRBV5-4, the J gene TRBJ1-2, with 9 bases fitting TRBD1. The ends lost 3 bases at V and 3 bases at J; junction bases unmatched: 6. CDR1 SGHNT and CDR2 YYREEE come from the germline V gene (reference sequence). The CDR3 is 15 amino acids. In DNA, the CDR3 is TGTGCCAGCAGCTCCGGGACAGGGTTTGACTATGGCTACACCTTC. Its translation: CASSSGTGFDYGYTF.

The sample holds one count of this clone. CDR3 nucleotides: TGTGCCAGTAGTATTGTCCAGGGGCGCAATCAGCCCCAGCATTTT. The encoded protein is CASSIVQGRNQPQHF. This sequence joins TRBV19 and TRBJ1-5, with D maybe TRBD1 (6 bases). The CDR3 runs to 15 residues. The germline CDR1 and CDR2 sequences are LNHDA and SQIVND (reference sequence). The V gene lost 3 bases and the J gene lost 2 bases, with 11 bases spanning the gap.

On this clone: One end of the junction fails to match germline, which may point to a read error. The chain joins TRBV29-1 to TRBJ2-3; possible D gene TRBD1, 6 bases. CDR3 size: 15 residues. Germline CDR1 and CDR2: SQVTM and ANQGSEA. The DNA for the CDR3 is TGCAGCGTCGAAGAGAAGGGACAAGTCACAGATACGCAGTATTTT. Translating gives CSVEEKGQVTDTQYF.

The rearrangement joins TRBV10-1 to TRBJ1-1, with 7 bases matching TRBD1. This CDR3 contains 15 residues. The germline gives CDR1 WNHNN, CDR2 SYGVQD (reference sequence). Trimming at V came to 1 base and at J to 4 bases, leaving 6 bases not matched to a gene. In DNA form, the CDR3 reads TGCGCCAGCAGTGAGTTGACAGGGCTCGGCACTGAAGCTTTCTTT. Translation gives CASSELTGLGTEAFF.

This chain uses TRBV7-6 with TRBJ2-2; D possibly corresponds to TRBD2 (6 bases). The germline CDR1 and CDR2 sequences are SGHVS and FNYEAQ. V was shortened by 0 bases and J by 5 bases, with 19 bases between the two germline ends. The CDR3 runs 18 residues. CDR3 coding DNA: TGTGCCAGCAGCTTAGCGGCGGGGAGCTTATTAGAAACCGGGGAGCTGTTTTTT. As protein: CASSLAAGSLLETGELFF.

In the case of this clone: This specimen includes other DNA sequences encoding the same CDR3. The V and J genes are TRBV12-5 and TRBJ1-1; possibly TRBD1 for D (6 bases). This CDR3 comprises 13 residues. Germline CDR1 reads LGHNT; CDR2 reads FRNRAP. Trimming took 5 bases from V and 4 from J, leaving 11 bases between them. In nucleotides, the CDR3 is TGTGCTAGTGGTCTGGAACAGGGCACTGAAGCTTTCTTT. Protein: CASGLEQGTEAFF.

CDR3 region: CASSPRVGAETQYF. The CDR3 coding sequence is TGTGCCAGCAGCCCCCGCGTGGGAGCAGAGACCCAGTACTTC. The chain has TRBV9 and TRBJ2-5; tentative D call: TRBD2 (5 bases). Trimming removed 4 bases from V and 4 bases from J, with 14 bases in between. This CDR3 has 14 amino acids. Germline CDR1 reads SGDLS; CDR2 reads YYNGEE.

About this clone itself: This sample also contains other DNA sequences that code for the same CDR3. The chain has TRBV4-1 and TRBJ1-2; 7 nucleotides agree with TRBD1. The germline V gene encodes CDR1 MGHRA and CDR2 YSYEKL. This CDR3 contains 15 residues. V trimming: 0 bases; J trimming: 6 bases; junction bases outside the gene matches: 7. CDR3 nucleotides: TGCGCCAGCAGCCAAGATCAAAGGACAGGTGATGGCTACACCTTC. Translating gives CASSQDQRTGDGYTF.

The chain has TRBV18 and TRBJ2-5, with a tentative D call TRBD1 (6 bases). CDR1 and CDR2 from the germline V gene are KGHSH and LQKENI. The CDR3 has 14 residues. Between the trimmed V and J ends, which lost 8 bases and 1 base, there was a span of 14 bases. The CDR3 is CASVGTTSQETQYF. The CDR3 region has the DNA TGTGCCAGCGTCGGGACAACAAGCCAAGAGACCCAGTACTTC.

The rearrangement joins TRBV6-2 or TRBV6-3 to TRBJ1-2; TRBD1 aligns across 10 bases. The J segment lost 5 bases and the V segment lost 6 bases, leaving 3 bases of the junction unmatched. Germline loops: CDR1 MNHEY, CDR2 SVGEGT. This CDR3 spans 13 amino acids. The CDR3 region has the DNA TGTGCCAGCAGCAGGGACAGGGGATATGGCTACACCTTC. Translation: CASSRDRGYGYTF.

The chain uses TRBV18 and TRBJ1-5; the match to TRBD1 covers 9 bases. The germline CDR1 and CDR2 sequences are KGHSH and LQKENI. Unmatched junction bases numbered 9, after V lost 1 base and J lost 11 bases. This CDR3 is 15 amino acids long. The CDR3 region is CASSPQGQGFGAQHF. For the CDR3, the DNA is TGTGCCAGCTCACCACAAGGACAGGGGTTCGGGGCCCAGCATTTT.

The chain combines TRBV27 with TRBJ1-6; D possibly corresponds to TRBD1 (6 bases). Germline V CDR1 and CDR2: MNHEY, SMNVEV (reference sequence). With 6 bases removed from V and 3 bases from J, the gap between germline ends came to 21 bases. The CDR3 totals 18 residues. This chain's CDR3 is CASSSFERTALYNSPLHF. CDR3 sequence (DNA): TGTGCCAGCAGCTCATTTGAACGGACAGCCCTCTATAATTCACCCCTCCACTTT.

The gene calls are TRBV19 and TRBJ2-1, with D unclear. Germline-derived CDR1 and CDR2 are LNHDA and SQIVND (reference sequence). There are 14 residues in the CDR3. V lost 5 bases to trimming and J lost 6 bases, with 14 bases between them. The CDR3: CASSPQALGNEQFF. Written as DNA, the CDR3 is TGTGCCAGTAGTCCTCAGGCCTTGGGCAATGAGCAGTTCTTC.

V gene TRBV5-6 combines with J gene TRBJ1-2, with 7 positions matching TRBD1. The CDR3 has 15 residues. Germline trimming cut 4 bases from V and 6 bases from J; bases unmatched to any gene: 12. CDR1 is SGHDT and CDR2 is YYEEEE in the germline V gene. The CDR3 is CASSRLGTAYDGYTF. In DNA, the CDR3 is TGTGCCAGCAGCAGATTAGGGACAGCGTACGATGGCTACACCTTC.

V usage is TRBV19 and J usage is TRBJ2-1; 9 nucleotides line up with TRBD2. V was clipped by 6 bases and J by 4 bases; unmatched bases: 10. The CDR3 is made up of 16 amino acids. Per germline, CDR1 LNHDA and CDR2 SQIVND (reference sequence). The CDR3 region has the DNA TGTGCCAGTAGCAAAATTCCCCTAGCGGGGTACAATGAGCAGTTCTTC. This translates into CASSKIPLAGYNEQFF.

Only one count was recorded for this clone. The rearrangement joins TRBV7-2 to TRBJ2-7; 10 bases map to TRBD2. J was trimmed by 9 bases and V by 2 bases; bases with no gene match: 19. The germline V gene has CDR1 SGHTA and CDR2 FQGNSA. CDR3 size: 18 residues. CDR3: CASSLKFDPDSGRDRQYF. CDR3 sequence (DNA): TGTGCCAGCAGCTTAAAATTCGACCCGGACAGCGGGAGGGACAGGCAGTACTTC. Full variable domain (outside the CDR3, taken from reference TRBV7-2 and TRBJ2-7): GAGVSQSPSNKVTEKGKDVELRCDPISGHTALYWYRQSLGQGLEFLIYFQGNSAPDKSGLPSDRFSAERTGGSVSTLTIQRTQQEDSAVYLCASSLKFDPDSGRDRQYFGPGTRLTVT.

The sample holds a few counts of this clone. The gene calls are TRBV27 and TRBJ2-1, with 8 positions matching TRBD1. CDR1 and CDR2 from the germline V gene are MNHEY and SMNVEV (reference sequence). This CDR3 spans 14 amino acids. The J segment lost 6 bases and the V segment lost 4 bases, leaving 5 bases of the junction unmatched. CDR3 in DNA: TGTGCCAGCAGTTACCCGGACAGGGCCAATGAGCAGTTCTTC. It specifies CASSYPDRANEQFF.

This chain joins TRBV4-2 and TRBJ2-3, with 9 bases identical to TRBD2. This CDR3 comprises 16 residues. Germline-derived CDR1 and CDR2 are LGHNA and YNFKEQ. Trimming removed 0 bases from V and 4 bases from J; junction bases left unmatched: 5. Here the CDR3 reads CASSQENAGGADTQYF. The CDR3 DNA sequence: TGTGCCAGCAGCCAAGAGAATGCGGGGGGGGCAGATACGCAGTATTTT.

The rearrangement joins TRBV4-1 to TRBJ2-1; TRBD1 agrees at 8 bases. The CDR3 extends over 15 amino acids. V lost 4 bases, J lost 10 bases, and 12 bases stayed unmatched. In germline, CDR1 is MGHRA, CDR2 YSYEKL. The CDR3 bases are TGCGCCAGCAGCCCGAGGGACAGGAAGAGGGGGGAGCAGTTCTTC. Translated: CASSPRDRKRGEQFF.

The sample holds one count of this clone. V gene TRBV5-1 combines with J gene TRBJ1-1; D not certain. The CDR3 consists of 17 residues. V gave up 5 bases and J gave up 0 bases, with 20 bases separating them. Germline CDR1 is SGHRS and CDR2 is YFSETQ. The DNA for the CDR3 is TGCGCCAGCAGAAAATTCGCTATATTGCACCTGAACACTGAAGCTTTCTTT. It translates to CASRKFAILHLNTEAFF.

V gene TRBV4-1 combines with J gene TRBJ1-1; D not certain. Between the trimmed V and J ends, which lost 4 bases and 1 base, there was a span of 7 bases. The CDR3 is made up of 13 amino acids. The germline CDR1 and CDR2 sequences are MGHRA and YSYEKL. This CDR3 reads CASSPSGNTEAFF. CDR3 in DNA: TGCGCCAGCAGCCCGTCGGGGAACACTGAAGCTTTCTTT.

The chain links TRBV19 to TRBJ2-7; 7 bases match TRBD2. From germline, CDR1 is LNHDA and CDR2 SQIVND (reference sequence). The CDR3 loop spans 13 amino acids. Losses at the gene ends were 5 bases for V and 4 bases for J; bases not matched to a gene: 5. The CDR3 region is CASSRSGGYEQYF. CDR3 DNA sequence: TGTGCCAGTAGTCGATCGGGGGGTTACGAGCAGTACTTC.